These 11 T cell receptor beta chains came from one sample sequenced in a study of response to subunit inactivated influenza vaccine (dated by TCRdb to 2016 to 2019). Libraries were built with RT-PCR. For sequencing, an Illumina HiSeq 2500 was employed. TCRdb cleaned the public reads at Q25 with fastp, built clones with MiXCR and kept in-frame beta chains. Each CDR3 protein appears once, grouped with its most common genes and DNA. A total of about 650,000 distinct CDR3 sequences appear in this sample, about 15% of them only once. Roughly 11% of the sample lies in the top ten. The starting material was PBMCs from blood, obtained about 11 days after vaccination. These receptors originate from a man aged 45-60 years who received an inactivated influenza vaccine. Donor details come from another sample of the same person, matched by shared clones.

The gene calls are TRBV5-1 and TRBJ2-5; TRBD1 aligns across 11 bases. Unmatched junction bases numbered 7, after V lost 4 bases and J lost 5 bases. This CDR3 is built from 15 residues. Germline-derived CDR1 and CDR2 are SGHRS and YFSETQ. The CDR3 DNA reads as TGCGCCAGCAGCATAGGACAGGGGGCGCATGAGACCCAGTACTTC. Protein product: CASSIGQGAHETQYF.

The rearrangement links TRBV7-2 to TRBJ2-5; no clear D gene. Germline-derived CDR1 and CDR2 are SGHTA and FQGNSA. The CDR3 sequence is 15 residues long. Trimming shortened V by 5 bases and J by 2 bases, and 15 bases separated the two germline ends. In DNA, the CDR3 is TGTGCCAGCAGCCTTGGGTTTGGCGCTCAAGAGACCCAGTACTTC. It encodes CASSLGFGAQETQYF.

In the case of this clonotype: A much larger clone differs from this one at a single base, so this may be a read error. The chain links TRBV11-1 to TRBJ1-2, with 12 bases fitting TRBD1. The CDR3 spans 19 residues. The germline V gene has CDR1 SGHAT and CDR2 FQDESV (reference sequence). CDR3 amino acids: CAGSLPGDGTGGFLHGYTF. CDR3 nucleotide sequence: TGTGCCGGCAGCTTACCGGGGGACGGGACAGGGGGCTTTCTGCATGGCTACACCTTC. The full variable domain, in which reference TRBV11-1 and TRBJ1-2 provide the parts outside the CDR3, is EAEVAQSPRYKITEKSQAVAFWCDPISGHATLYWYRQILGQGPELLVQFQDESVVDDSQLPKDRFSAERLKGVDSTLKIQPAELGDSAMYLCAGSLPGDGTGGFLHGYTFGSGTRLTVV.

The chain joins TRBV11-2 to TRBJ2-1, with 9 bases identical to TRBD1. This CDR3 region has 15 residues. V shed 4 bases, J shed 3 bases, and the junction held 4 bases outside the gene matches. The germline V gene encodes CDR1 SGHAT and CDR2 FQNNGV. For the CDR3, the DNA is TGTGCCAGCAGCTGGGGACAGGGTCTCTACAATGAGCAGTTCTTC. It specifies CASSWGQGLYNEQFF. Full variable domain (missing parts from reference TRBV11-2 and TRBJ2-1): EAGVAQSPRYKIIEKRQSVAFWCNPISGHATLYWYQQILGQGPKLLIQFQNNGVVDDSQLPKDRFSAERLKGVDSTLKIQPAKLEDSAVYLCASSWGQGLYNEQFFGPGTRLTVL.

This clonotype was seen a few times. The chain joins TRBV6-1 to TRBJ1-1; TRBD1 matches 8 bases. The V gene end was trimmed by 6 bases and the J gene end by 1 base; junction bases not matched to a gene: 4. Germline V gene data show CDR1 as MNHNS and CDR2 as SASEGT. The CDR3 is made up of 14 amino acids. Here the CDR3 DNA reads TGTGCCAGCAGGAGACAGGGGTCGAACACTGAAGCTTTCTTT. Translation gives CASRRQGSNTEAFF.

The DNA of the CDR3 is TGTGCCAGCAGCTTTCTTTTGGTCAGGGGGCGATCCTACAATGAGCAGTTCTTC. The encoded protein is CASSFLLVRGRSYNEQFF. The chain joins TRBV5-5 to TRBJ2-1; 8 nucleotides match TRBD1. The ends lost 2 bases at V and 1 base at J; junction bases unmatched: 11. Germline V gene data show CDR1 as SGHKS and CDR2 as YYEKEE (reference sequence). The CDR3 covers 18 residues.

The chain has TRBV10-3 and TRBJ2-7, with 9 positions matching TRBD2. The CDR3 runs 15 residues. The germline V gene has CDR1 ENHRY and CDR2 SYGVKD. Trimming took 2 bases from V and 2 from J; bases not matched to a gene: 4. As DNA, the CDR3 is TGTGCCATCAGTGAGAGCGCGGGAGGGCCCTACGAGCAGTACTTC. Translated: CAISESAGGPYEQYF.

The chain carries TRBV28 and TRBJ2-7; the D is unclear. The germline V gene encodes CDR1 MDHEN and CDR2 SYDVKM. The CDR3 sequence is 14 residues long. The V end was cut by 4 bases, the J end by 0 bases, with 10 bases between. The CDR3 DNA reads as TGTGCCAGCAGTTCCGGCACCACCTCCTACGAGCAGTACTTC. Amino acid sequence: CASSSGTTSYEQYF. Supplemented by reference TRBV28 and TRBJ2-7, the full variable domain reads DVKVTQSSRYLVKRTGEKVFLECVQDMDHENMFWYRQDPGLGLRLIYFSYDVKMKEKGDIPEGYSVSREKKERFSLILESASTNQTSMYLCASSSGTTSYEQYFGPGTRLTVT.

In its sample, this clonotype was seen a few times. V and J are TRBV7-2 and TRBJ2-5; perhaps TRBD2 as D (5 bases). This CDR3 comprises 13 residues. Germline assignment: CDR1 SGHTA and CDR2 FQGNSA. The germline V and J ends were trimmed by 5 bases and 9 bases, with 16 bases remaining between them. DNA of the CDR3: TGTGCCAGCAGCGTCGGTGGGGAGAGGCCCCAGTACTTC. Translating it yields CASSVGGERPQYF.

There are many counts of this clonotype. The V and J genes are TRBV2 and TRBJ2-3; TRBD1 matches at 8 bases. The CDR3 contains 16 residues. In germline, CDR1 is SNHLY, CDR2 FYNNEI. Trimming removed 5 bases from V and 1 base from J; junction bases left unmatched: 8. CDR3 coding DNA: TGTGCCAGCAGTAGAGCAGGGGGCGCGGGCACAGATACGCAGTATTTT. Translating gives CASSRAGGAGTDTQYF.

This clonotype was recorded many times. V usage is TRBV12-3 or TRBV12-4 and J usage is TRBJ2-7; 11 bases align to TRBD2. Trimming cost V 5 bases and J 3 bases; bases outside gene matches: 3. The CDR3 contains 14 residues. The CDR3 loop is CASSIGTSGYEQYF. CDR3 nucleotides: TGTGCCAGCAGTATCGGGACTAGCGGCTACGAGCAGTACTTC.